These 14 T cell receptor beta chains originate from one sample sequenced in a study of blood T cell repertoires in COVID-19. The repertoire was sequenced with immunoSEQ multiplex PCR; TCRdb's copy has only in-frame clones and lacks some. The table records over 150,000 clones, about 82% of them present only once. The material sequenced was peripheral blood. The source is a man between 45 and 60 years old with active or convalescent COVID-19.

V and J are TRBV6-5 and TRBJ1-1, with D perhaps TRBD1 (5 bases). Trimming removed 7 bases at V and 1 base at J, with 10 bases between. The CDR3 totals 13 residues. The germline V gene has CDR1 MNHEY and CDR2 SVGAGI. CDR3: CASIRRENTEAFF. The DNA for the CDR3 is TGTGCCAGCATTCGCAGGGAGAACACTGAAGCTTTCTTT.

This chain joins TRBV5-1 and TRBJ1-3; no clear D. CDR1 is SGHRS and CDR2 is YFSETQ in the germline V gene. This CDR3 has 14 amino acids. V was clipped by 5 bases and J by 0 bases, with 9 bases between them. CDR3 DNA sequence: TGCGCCAGCAGACCGGAGAGCTCTGGAAACACCATATATTTT. It yields the protein CASRPESSGNTIYF.

The rearrangement uses TRBV7-9 and TRBJ2-7; TRBD1 agrees at 8 bases. The CDR3 sequence is 13 residues long. Germline V gene lookup returns CDR1 SEHNR and CDR2 FQNEAQ (reference sequence). With V trimmed by 6 bases and J by 5 bases, 6 bases remained unmatched. The CDR3 DNA reads as TGTGCCAGCAGTCGACAGGGGTTCGACGAGCAGTACTTC. It translates to CASSRQGFDEQYF. The variable domain in full, with the rest retrieved from reference TRBV7-9 and TRBJ2-7, is DTGVSQNPRHKITKRGQNVTFRCDPISEHNRLYWYRQTLGQGPEFLTYFQNEAQLEKSRLLSDRFSAERPKGSFSTLEIQRTEQGDSAMYLCASSRQGFDEQYFGPGTRLTVT.

This clone was found once. The V and J genes are TRBV6-5 and TRBJ1-6; 7 positions agree with TRBD1. Germline CDR1 is MNHEY and CDR2 is SVGAGI. The junction had 7 bases not matched to a gene; V was cut back by 7 bases and J by 7 bases. The CDR3 totals 14 residues. Here the CDR3 reads CASTLDRTNSPLHF. CDR3 in DNA: TGTGCCAGCACCTTGGACAGGACCAATTCACCCCTCCACTTT.

This clone was counted a few times. This sequence joins TRBV9 and TRBJ2-3; 10 nucleotides line up with TRBD2. Germline assignment: CDR1 SGDLS and CDR2 YYNGEE. The CDR3 length is 16 residues. V shed 3 bases and J 6 bases; nucleotides not matched to a gene: 10. The CDR3: CASSAQSGRADDTQYF. In DNA form, the CDR3 reads TGTGCCAGCAGCGCCCAAAGCGGGAGGGCAGATGATACGCAGTATTTT.

The chain employs TRBV7-8 and TRBJ1-2; 12 positions agree with TRBD1. Germline loops: CDR1 SGHVS, CDR2 FQNEAQ. J lost 8 bases, V lost 6 bases, and 10 bases had no gene match. CDR3 size: 15 residues. CDR3 sequence: CASRGPGQGALGYTF. CDR3 bases: TGTGCCAGCAGGGGGCCGGGACAGGGGGCGCTGGGCTACACCTTC.

The chain recombines TRBV24-1 with TRBJ2-1; 10 nucleotides line up with TRBD2. This CDR3 is 17 amino acids long. The J segment lost 0 bases and the V segment lost 4 bases, leaving 5 bases of the junction unmatched. In germline, CDR1 is KGHDR, CDR2 SFDVKD. CDR3 sequence (DNA): TGTGCCACCAGTGACCGGACTAGCGGTCTCTCCTACAATGAGCAGTTCTTC. It translates to CATSDRTSGLSYNEQFF.

The V and J genes are TRBV27 and TRBJ1-1; TRBD1 matches 9 bases. The CDR3 contains 14 residues. Germline V gives CDR1 MNHEY, CDR2 SMNVEV (reference sequence). V shed 6 bases and J 4 bases; nucleotides not matched to a gene: 6. CDR3 coding DNA: TGTGCCAGCAGAAAAACAGGGGGCGGCACTGAAGCTTTCTTT. This translates into CASRKTGGGTEAFF.

J is TRBJ2-7 and V is TRBV15, with D perhaps TRBD2 (5 bases). The CDR3 length is 14 residues. With 0 bases removed from V and 7 bases from J, the gap between germline ends came to 13 bases. Germline assignment: CDR1 LNHNV and CDR2 YYDKDF (reference sequence). The CDR3 protein is CATSREIGSGEQYF. The DNA of the CDR3 is TGTGCCACCAGCAGAGAAATAGGGAGTGGAGAGCAGTACTTC.

This chain connects TRBV11-2 to TRBJ2-1; D possibly corresponds to TRBD2 (5 bases). Germline V CDR1 and CDR2: SGHAT, FQNNGV. Trimming shortened V by 1 base and J by 4 bases, and 11 bases separated the two germline ends. The CDR3 length is 15 residues. CDR3 protein: CASSLGLAEYNEQFF. CDR3 coding DNA: TGTGCCAGCAGCTTAGGCCTAGCAGAATACAATGAGCAGTTCTTC.

The chain uses TRBV19 and TRBJ2-6, with 7 bases lining up with TRBD1. Trimming cost V 6 bases and J 2 bases; bases outside gene matches: 4. This CDR3 has 15 amino acids. CDR1 and CDR2 from the germline V gene are LNHDA and SQIVND (reference sequence). The CDR3 region is CASRWGQTGANVLTF. The CDR3 DNA is TGTGCCAGTAGGTGGGGACAGACTGGGGCCAACGTCCTGACTTTC.

The chain has TRBV19 and TRBJ1-1; D gene uncertain. The V gene's germline CDR1 is LNHDA and CDR2 SQIVND (reference sequence). V dropped 5 bases and J dropped 0 bases, with 7 bases sitting between them. This CDR3 contains 13 residues. DNA for the CDR3: TGTGCCAGTAGTGTCGGGATGAACACTGAAGCTTTCTTT. Translating it yields CASSVGMNTEAFF. The full variable domain, in which reference TRBV19 and TRBJ1-1 provide the parts outside the CDR3, is DGGITQSPKYLFRKEGQNVTLSCEQNLNHDAMYWYRQDPGQGLRLIYYSQIVNDFQKGDIAEGYSVSREKKESFPLTVTSAQKNPTAFYLCASSVGMNTEAFFGQGTRLTVV.

The chain links TRBV24-1 to TRBJ1-4, with D tentatively TRBD1 (6 bases). V was trimmed by 4 bases and J by 11 bases, leaving 13 bases between them. The CDR3 runs to 13 residues. Germline assignment: CDR1 KGHDR and CDR2 SFDVKD. The CDR3 region is CATSDRTVQKLFF. CDR3 DNA sequence: TGTGCCACCAGTGACCGGACAGTACAGAAACTGTTTTTT.

CDR3 nucleotide sequence: TGTGCCAGCAGCCAGAACACTGAAGCTTTCTTT. It codes for CASSQNTEAFF. The chain combines TRBV11-3 with TRBJ1-1; unclear D gene. V was clipped by 5 bases and J by 1 base, with 2 bases between them. The CDR3 has 11 amino acids. The germline gives CDR1 SGHNT, CDR2 YENEEA. The full variable domain, rest sourced from reference TRBV11-3 and TRBJ1-1, is EAGVVQSPRYKIIEKKQPVAFWCNPISGHNTLYWYLQNLGQGPELLIRYENEEAVDDSQLPKDRFSAERLKGVDSTLKIQPAELGDSAVYLCASSQNTEAFFGQGTRLTVV.